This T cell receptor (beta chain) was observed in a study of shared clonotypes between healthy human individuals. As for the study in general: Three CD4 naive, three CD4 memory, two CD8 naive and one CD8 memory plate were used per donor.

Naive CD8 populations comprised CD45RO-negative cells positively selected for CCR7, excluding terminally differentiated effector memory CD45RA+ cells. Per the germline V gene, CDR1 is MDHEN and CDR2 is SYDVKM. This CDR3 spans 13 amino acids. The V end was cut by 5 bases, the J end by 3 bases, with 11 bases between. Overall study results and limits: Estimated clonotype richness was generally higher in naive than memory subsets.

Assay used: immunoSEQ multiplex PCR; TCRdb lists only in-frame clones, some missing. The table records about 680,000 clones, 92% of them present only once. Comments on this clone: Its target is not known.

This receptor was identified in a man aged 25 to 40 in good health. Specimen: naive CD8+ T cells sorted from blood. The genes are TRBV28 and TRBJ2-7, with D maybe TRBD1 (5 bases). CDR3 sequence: CASSIQAYYEQYF. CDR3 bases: TGTGCCAGCAGTATACAGGCTTACTACGAGCAGTACTTC.